This T cell receptor (beta chain) is from a study of CD8+ T cells in alopecia areata. Details on this clone: The junction and the germline gene differ at one end; a read error may be behind it.

cDNA reverse transcribed from extracted RNA served as the sequencing template. TCRdb keeps only in-frame clones here, not all; method: immunoSEQ multiplex PCR. Seen here are around 140,000 clones, about 86% observed once, and the top ten hold approximately 13%. The treatment denotes: oral pan-JAK inhibitor, 5-10 mg twice daily. CDR3 length: 11 residues. Germline CDR1 reads SQVTM; CDR2 reads ANQGSEA. This clonotype was obtained from a human donor with alopecia areata. The specimen was CD8+ T cells sorted from blood, collected at week 4, from a patient treated with tofacitinib. The chain employs TRBV29-1 and TRBJ1-2; D uncertain. CDR3 sequence (DNA): TGCAGCATTGAGGTTGACTATGGCTACACCTTC. As protein: CSIEVDYGYTF.